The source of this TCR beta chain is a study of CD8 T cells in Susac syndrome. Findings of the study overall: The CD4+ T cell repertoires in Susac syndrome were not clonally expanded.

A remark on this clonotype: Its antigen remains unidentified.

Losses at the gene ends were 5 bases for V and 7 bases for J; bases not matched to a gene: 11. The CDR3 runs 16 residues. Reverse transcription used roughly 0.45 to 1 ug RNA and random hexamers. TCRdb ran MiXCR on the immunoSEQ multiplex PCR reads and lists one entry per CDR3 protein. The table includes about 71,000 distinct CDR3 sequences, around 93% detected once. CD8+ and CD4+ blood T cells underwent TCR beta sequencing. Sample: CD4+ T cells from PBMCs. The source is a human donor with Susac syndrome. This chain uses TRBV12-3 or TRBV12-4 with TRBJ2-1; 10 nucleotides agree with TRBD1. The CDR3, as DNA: TGTGCCAGCAGTCCCAAACATCCGGGACAGGGGAATGAGCAGTTCTTC. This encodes CASSPKHPGQGNEQFF.